The 16 T cell receptor beta chains listed next were all sequenced from one sample in a study of OX40 agonist ivuxolimab in advanced cancers. TCRdb's copy holds only in-frame clones and misses some; the assay was immunoSEQ multiplex PCR. Of some 69,000 clones in the sample, about 80% were seen once. The material was CD4+ or CD8+ T cells sorted from blood, obtained in a trial of the OX40 agonist ivuxolimab. Receptors were obtained from an adult with an advanced solid tumor such as melanoma, head and neck, liver or kidney cancer.

The sample holds one count of this clone. CDR3 region: CASNTRRNTEAFF. DNA for the CDR3: TGTGCCAGCAACACGAGAAGGAACACTGAAGCTTTCTTT. The chain has TRBV6-5 and TRBJ1-1; D gene ambiguous. Germline V gene sequence: CDR1 MNHEY, CDR2 SVGAGI. CDR3 length: 13 residues. The V gene lost 7 bases and the J gene lost 1 base, with 10 bases spanning the gap.

The gene calls are TRBV14 and TRBJ1-2, with TRBD1 as a possible D gene (6 bases). V lost 0 bases, J lost 6 bases, and 11 bases lay in between. The length of the CDR3 is 14 residues. Germline CDR1 is SGHDN and CDR2 is FVKESK. This CDR3 reads CASSQERRGDGYTF. The CDR3 DNA sequence: TGTGCCAGCAGCCAAGAAAGAAGGGGGGATGGCTACACCTTC.

The chain joins TRBV27 to TRBJ1-1; D gene uncertain. This CDR3 region has 13 residues. Per the germline V gene, CDR1 is MNHEY and CDR2 is SMNVEV (reference sequence). Trimming removed 5 bases at V and 6 bases at J, with 13 bases between. This chain's CDR3 is CASSPSRSAEAFF. DNA for the CDR3: TGTGCCAGCAGTCCTTCCCGTTCAGCTGAAGCTTTCTTT.

The J gene is TRBJ2-7, the V gene TRBV5-1; 10 nucleotides align to TRBD2. Germline-derived CDR1 and CDR2 are SGHRS and YFSETQ. Germline trimming cut 2 bases from V and 5 bases from J; bases unmatched to any gene: 4. This CDR3 comprises 14 residues. CDR3 sequence (DNA): TGCGCCAGCAGCTTCAGCGGGAGGGCCGACGAGCAGTACTTC. Its protein product is CASSFSGRADEQYF.

The chain joins TRBV2 to TRBJ2-6; perhaps TRBD2 as D (6 bases). Trimming cost V 7 bases and J 1 base, with 11 bases left between them. The CDR3 sequence is 15 residues long. Germline V gene lookup returns CDR1 SNHLY and CDR2 FYNNEI. The CDR3 nucleotides are TGTGCCAGCAAAGAGGGGACTTCTGGGGCCAACGTCCTGACTTTC. Protein sequence: CASKEGTSGANVLTF.

The gene calls are TRBV28 and TRBJ1-5; D is undetermined. Trimming pared 7 bases from V and 7 bases from J, leaving 17 bases between. Germline V CDR1 and CDR2: MDHEN, SYDVKM. CDR3 length: 14 residues. The chain's CDR3 is CASNTRTARQPQHF. The CDR3 nucleotides read TGTGCCAGCAATACAAGGACGGCTAGGCAGCCCCAGCATTTT.

The J gene is TRBJ1-1, the V gene TRBV27; 8 bases agree with TRBD1. Germline V gives CDR1 MNHEY, CDR2 SMNVEV (reference sequence). V lost 8 bases and J lost 6; bases outside the gene matches: 5. CDR3 length: 12 residues. CDR3 sequence: CASRQGRAEAFF. CDR3 bases: TGTGCCAGCCGACAGGGGAGGGCTGAAGCTTTCTTT.

V usage is TRBV18 and J usage is TRBJ1-5; D is unresolved. Per the germline V gene, CDR1 is KGHSH and CDR2 is LQKENI. Trimming left V 5 bases short and J 2 bases short, with 7 bases between. There are 13 residues in the CDR3. As DNA, the CDR3 is TGTGCCAGCTCAGACGGAGGCAATCAGCCCCAGCATTTT. This encodes CASSDGGNQPQHF.

This chain uses TRBV28 with TRBJ2-7; perhaps TRBD1 as D (6 bases). Trimming removed 3 bases from V and 4 bases from J, with 13 bases in between. Germline lookup yields CDR1 MDHEN and CDR2 SYDVKM. This CDR3 is 14 amino acids long. This CDR3 is CASSFRWQGYEQYF. The CDR3, as DNA: TGTGCCAGCAGTTTTCGGTGGCAGGGGTACGAGCAGTACTTC.

In DNA form, the CDR3 reads TGTGCCAGCAGTTTCGGCGGGGGTGGAAAGACCCAGTACTTC. It is translated as CASSFGGGGKTQYF. The rearrangement uses TRBV28 and TRBJ2-5; 7 bases match TRBD2. The CDR3 loop spans 14 amino acids. The ends lost 3 bases at V and 6 bases at J; junction bases unmatched: 7. Germline CDR1 and CDR2: MDHEN and SYDVKM.

About this clone: The same CDR3 can be traced to other DNA sequences in this sample. This chain joins TRBV5-1 and TRBJ2-2; D not certain. Trimming cost V 0 bases and J 5 bases, with 5 bases left between them. CDR1 and CDR2 (germline): SGHRS, YFSETQ. This CDR3 spans 13 amino acids. CDR3 in amino acids: CASSLEGTGELFF. The CDR3, as DNA: TGCGCCAGCAGCTTGGAAGGGACCGGGGAGCTGTTTTTT.

In its sample, this clone was seen once. The J gene is TRBJ1-3, the V gene TRBV19; no firm D call. CDR1 is LNHDA and CDR2 is SQIVND in the germline V gene (reference sequence). Trimming removed 8 bases from V and 3 bases from J, with 8 bases in between. There are 12 residues in the CDR3. The CDR3 sequence is CASGILGNTIYF. The CDR3 DNA sequence: TGTGCCAGTGGGATTCTTGGAAACACCATATATTTT.

The chain combines TRBV10-3 with TRBJ1-1; tentatively, D is TRBD1 (5 bases). The CDR3 length is 12 residues. Trimming pared 6 bases from V and 4 bases from J, leaving 9 bases between. The germline V gene has CDR1 ENHRY and CDR2 SYGVKD. In DNA form, the CDR3 reads TGTGCCATCAGCGACGGGACCACTGAAGCTTTCTTT. It yields the protein CAISDGTTEAFF.

This clone was observed a single time. This sequence joins TRBV30 and TRBJ2-5, with 8 bases lining up with TRBD1. The CDR3 covers 16 residues. Germline lookup yields CDR1 GTSNPN and CDR2 SVGIG (reference sequence). V trimming: 0 bases; J trimming: 4 bases; junction bases outside the gene matches: 10. The CDR3 protein is CAWSVKSGGLRETQYF. The DNA for the CDR3 is TGTGCCTGGAGTGTAAAGTCAGGGGGCTTGAGAGAGACCCAGTACTTC.

The chain is built from TRBV7-9 and TRBJ1-2, with D uncertain. The CDR3 has 12 amino acids. V lost 5 bases, J lost 8 bases, and 12 bases lay in between. CDR1 is SEHNR, CDR2 FQNEAQ, per germline (reference sequence). This CDR3 reads CASSAGSSGYTF. CDR3 nucleotide sequence: TGTGCCAGCAGCGCCGGGAGCTCCGGCTACACCTTC.

This clone has only a few counts. The chain has TRBV30 and TRBJ2-3, with 9 positions matching TRBD2. The germline CDR1 and CDR2 sequences are GTSNPN and SVGIG (reference sequence). Unmatched junction bases numbered 8, after V lost 0 bases and J lost 10 bases. The CDR3 extends over 14 amino acids. The CDR3 nucleotides are TGTGCCTGGAGTGTTGGGACTAGCATCTCTCCGCAGTATTTT. Its translation: CAWSVGTSISPQYF.